Below, 31 T cell receptor beta chains from the same sample are listed, as sequenced in a study of blood T cell repertoires in COVID-19. Data came from immunoSEQ multiplex PCR; TCRdb stores just in-frame clones and leaves some out. Seen here are about 150,000 clones, more than 70% observed once, and the top ten hold approximately 5%. The sequenced sample was peripheral blood. The receptors originated from a woman between 45 and 60 years old with acute or convalescent COVID-19.

The table lists this clone with a few counts. As DNA, the CDR3 is TGTGCCAGCAGCGGAGTGACAGGGGCTGGGGCCAACGTCCTGACTTTC. Protein: CASSGVTGAGANVLTF. The chain combines TRBV5-5 with TRBJ2-6, with 8 bases aligning to TRBD1. V shed 4 bases, J shed 2 bases, and the junction held 5 bases outside the gene matches. Looked up from germline, CDR1 is SGHKS and CDR2 is YYEKEE (reference sequence). The CDR3 spans 16 residues. Looking up the rest from reference TRBV5-5 and TRBJ2-6 gives the full variable domain: DAGVTQSPTHLIKTRGQQVTLRCSPISGHKSVSWYQQVLGQGPQFIFQYYEKEERGRGNFPDRFSARQFPNYSSELNVNALLLGDSALYLCASSGVTGAGANVLTFGAGSRLTVL.

This clone was counted once. The J gene is TRBJ2-1, the V gene TRBV9; 9 nucleotides align to TRBD2. In germline, CDR1 is SGDLS, CDR2 YYNGEE. Unmatched junction bases numbered 5, after V lost 3 bases and J lost 4 bases. The CDR3 runs to 15 residues. In DNA form, the CDR3 reads TGTGCCAGCAGCGGTAGCGGGGGCACTTACAATGAGCAGTTCTTC. It translates to CASSGSGGTYNEQFF.

The chain joins TRBV7-3 to TRBJ1-5, with a tentative D call TRBD1 (6 bases). With 5 bases removed from V and 6 bases from J, the gap between germline ends came to 11 bases. The germline V gene has CDR1 SGHTA and CDR2 FQGTGA. This CDR3 region has 13 residues. CDR3 protein: CASSPRGGQPQHF. Written as DNA, the CDR3 is TGTGCCAGCAGCCCCAGGGGTGGTCAGCCCCAGCATTTT.

The chain combines TRBV28 with TRBJ1-6; a weak D match, TRBD1 (5 bases). Trimming cost V 5 bases and J 7 bases, with 15 bases left between them. Germline CDR1 is MDHEN and CDR2 is SYDVKM. The CDR3 has 15 residues. CDR3 sequence: CASSLHGGKNSPLHF. The CDR3 DNA sequence: TGTGCCAGCAGTCTTCATGGGGGGAAGAATTCACCCCTCCACTTT.

The CDR3 loop is CATSLQGDYGYTF. The CDR3 nucleotides are TGTGCCACCTCCCTCCAAGGAGACTATGGCTACACCTTC. The chain employs TRBV10-3 and TRBJ1-2; D gene ambiguous. The CDR3 totals 13 residues. Trimming pared 10 bases from V and 3 bases from J, leaving 15 bases between. Germline CDR1 and CDR2: ENHRY and SYGVKD.

The rearrangement joins TRBV20-1 to TRBJ2-5; 9 bases fit TRBD1. CDR3 length equals 11 residues. Germline lookup yields CDR1 DFQATT and CDR2 SNEGSKA (reference sequence). V trimming: 5 bases; J trimming: 8 bases; junction bases outside the gene matches: 3. The CDR3 sequence is CSAGQGLTQYF. The CDR3 DNA reads TGCAGTGCTGGACAGGGGCTCACCCAGTACTTC.

The chain links TRBV2 to TRBJ2-5; 9 bases are shared with TRBD1. The CDR3 has 15 residues. CDR1 SNHLY and CDR2 FYNNEI come from the germline V gene. The V segment lost 4 bases and the J segment 5 bases; nucleotides outside the gene matches: 8. CDR3 residues: CASSVHRGRRETQYF. The CDR3 region has the DNA TGTGCCAGCAGTGTACACAGGGGGCGCCGGGAGACCCAGTACTTC. Combining the CDR3 with reference TRBV2 and TRBJ2-5 gives the whole variable domain EPEVTQTPSHQVTQMGQEVILRCVPISNHLYFYWYRQILGQKVEFLVSFYNNEISEKSEIFDDQFSVERPDGSNFTLKIRSTKLEDSAMYFCASSVHRGRRETQYFGPGTRLLVL.

The chain links TRBV19 to TRBJ2-1; TRBD1 aligns across 7 bases. V was pared by 3 bases and J by 6 bases, with 8 bases of the junction left unmatched. The CDR3 covers 15 residues. Germline-derived CDR1 and CDR2 are LNHDA and SQIVND (reference sequence). The CDR3 is CASSMDRTVRNEQFF. CDR3 nucleotides: TGTGCCAGTAGTATGGACAGGACGGTCCGCAATGAGCAGTTCTTC.

The genes are TRBV7-8 and TRBJ1-5; perhaps TRBD1 as D (6 bases). This CDR3 is built from 17 residues. With 1 base removed from V and 6 bases from J, the gap between germline ends came to 19 bases. CDR1 SGHVS and CDR2 FQNEAQ come from the germline V gene. In nucleotides, the CDR3 is TGTGCCAGCAGCTTAGTTTTTGGCTCAGGGGCGAGTCAGCCCCAGCATTTT. Its protein is CASSLVFGSGASQPQHF. Combining the CDR3 with reference TRBV7-8 and TRBJ1-5 gives the whole variable domain GAGVSQSPRYKVAKRGQDVALRCDPISGHVSLFWYQQALGQGPEFLTYFQNEAQLDKSGLPSDRFFAERPEGSVSTLKIQRTQQEDSAVYLCASSLVFGSGASQPQHFGDGTRLSIL.

The genes are TRBV29-1 and TRBJ2-7, with D unresolved. Germline lookup yields CDR1 SQVTM and CDR2 ANQGSEA. The CDR3 has 11 amino acids. V lost 6 bases, J lost 3 bases, and 9 bases lay in between. CDR3 loop: CSVKILYEQYF. Here the CDR3 DNA reads TGCAGCGTGAAGATACTCTACGAGCAGTACTTC.

This clone appeared a few times. The genes are TRBV6-5 and TRBJ2-2, with 10 bases fitting TRBD1. CDR3 length equals 15 residues. CDR1 is MNHEY, CDR2 SVGAGI, per germline. V lost 5 bases, J lost 5 bases, and 5 bases stayed unmatched. Here the CDR3 reads CASSRDRGRTGELFF. The CDR3 nucleotides are TGTGCCAGCAGTCGGGACAGGGGAAGGACCGGGGAGCTGTTTTTT.

J is TRBJ1-4 and V is TRBV19; D is uncertain. This CDR3 region has 14 residues. The germline V gene has CDR1 LNHDA and CDR2 SQIVND (reference sequence). V was trimmed by 5 bases and J by 0 bases, leaving 7 bases between them. CDR3 coding DNA: TGTGCCAGTAGTCGAGGTGCAACTAATGAAAAACTGTTTTTT. This codes for CASSRGATNEKLFF.

The V call is TRBV7-9, the J call TRBJ2-7, with 7 bases lining up with TRBD2. Germline loops: CDR1 SEHNR, CDR2 FQNEAQ (reference sequence). V shed 3 bases, J shed 4 bases, and the junction held 12 bases outside the gene matches. This CDR3 has 16 residues. For the CDR3, the DNA is TGTGCCAGCAGCTTCCCCGGGTCCCGGGGGGTTTACGAGCAGTACTTC. As protein: CASSFPGSRGVYEQYF.

This clone was observed a handful of times. V usage is TRBV12-3 or TRBV12-4 and J usage is TRBJ1-2; a possible D gene is TRBD1 (6 bases). Deletions cut 8 bases from V and 6 bases from J, with 16 bases between. This CDR3 spans 13 amino acids. In nucleotides, the CDR3 is TGTGCCAGCGCCCGGGACAAGTCCAATGGCTACACCTTC. It is translated as CASARDKSNGYTF.

This clone was observed once. This chain links TRBV7-2 with TRBJ1-2; D uncertain. The CDR3 covers 14 residues. V shed 3 bases and J shed 6 bases, with 14 bases lying between them. Germline loops: CDR1 SGHTA, CDR2 FQGNSA. The CDR3 loop is CASSFGLSAHGYTF. In nucleotides, the CDR3 is TGTGCCAGCAGCTTTGGACTGTCCGCTCATGGCTACACCTTC.

This rearrangement joins TRBV28 to TRBJ1-6; D might be TRBD1 (5 bases). There are 15 residues in the CDR3. The germline V and J ends were trimmed by 9 bases and 2 bases, with 14 bases remaining between them. Germline lookup yields CDR1 MDHEN and CDR2 SYDVKM. The CDR3 sequence: CASGGGRTYNSPLHF. Written as DNA, the CDR3 is TGTGCCAGTGGGGGAGGACGGACCTATAATTCACCCCTCCACTTT.

V gene TRBV15 combines with J gene TRBJ2-1; TRBD2 matches 8 bases. V dropped 2 bases and J dropped 7; count of bases not matched to a gene: 16. The germline V gene has CDR1 LNHNV and CDR2 YYDKDF (reference sequence). The CDR3 is 18 amino acids. CDR3 nucleotides: TGTGCCACCAGCAGATCCATCAGCGGGGGAAGATCGCGGAATGAGCAGTTCTTC. It specifies CATSRSISGGRSRNEQFF.

CDR3 in DNA: TGTGCCAGCAGCCAAGATATCCTAGCGGGGGGGGCAGGGCAGTTCTTC. Protein sequence: CASSQDILAGGAGQFF. The chain uses TRBV3-1 (or the pseudogene TRBV3-2) and TRBJ2-1; 12 bases match TRBD2. The CDR3 spans 16 residues. Germline V gives CDR1 LGHDT, CDR2 YNNKEL (reference sequence). The trim removed 0 bases at V and 12 bases at J, leaving 9 bases unmatched.

The rearrangement links TRBV7-9 to TRBJ1-1, with D possibly matching TRBD1 (5 bases). V shed 2 bases and J shed 13 bases, with 11 bases lying between them. This CDR3 comprises 11 residues. The germline V gene encodes CDR1 SEHNR and CDR2 FQNEAQ (reference sequence). In nucleotides, the CDR3 is TGTGCCAGCAGCTTACTCGTGGGGGGTTTCTTT. It specifies CASSLLVGGFF. The full variable domain, rest sourced from reference TRBV7-9 and TRBJ1-1, is DTGVSQNPRHKITKRGQNVTFRCDPISEHNRLYWYRQTLGQGPEFLTYFQNEAQLEKSRLLSDRFSAERPKGSFSTLEIQRTEQGDSAMYLCASSLLVGGFFGQGTRLTVV.

The chain carries TRBV7-2 and TRBJ2-7; D not resolved. The CDR3 has 13 amino acids. Germline-derived CDR1 and CDR2 are SGHTA and FQGNSA. V lost 3 bases and J 0 bases, leaving 6 bases between the germline ends. CDR3 residues: CASSFPGSYEQYF. CDR3 in DNA: TGTGCCAGCAGCTTCCCAGGCTCCTACGAGCAGTACTTC.

This clone was seen just once. V and J are TRBV7-8 and TRBJ1-5, with no clear D. Germline CDR1 and CDR2: SGHVS and FQNEAQ. This CDR3 is 14 amino acids long. V was trimmed by 7 bases and J by 0 bases, leaving 10 bases between them. CDR3 residues: CASTYGDSNQPQHF. DNA for the CDR3: TGTGCCAGCACCTACGGGGATAGCAATCAGCCCCAGCATTTT.

This rearrangement joins TRBV5-8 to TRBJ1-2; 8 nucleotides align to TRBD1. From germline, CDR1 is SGHTS and CDR2 YDEGEE. The CDR3 length is 13 residues. V lost 6 bases and J lost 8; bases outside the gene matches: 9. The CDR3 DNA follows: TGTGCCAGCAAGAGGGACAGGTGGGAAGGCTACACCTTC. Its protein is CASKRDRWEGYTF. The variable domain in full, with the rest retrieved from reference TRBV5-8 and TRBJ1-2, is EAGVTQSPTHLIKTRGQQATLRCSPISGHTSVYWYQQALGLGLQFLLWYDEGEERNRGNFPPRFSGRQFPNYSSELNVNALELEDSALYLCASKRDRWEGYTFGSGTRLTVV.

This clone was counted only a few times. The chain links TRBV4-1 to TRBJ2-4; 7 bases fit TRBD2. Germline V gene lookup returns CDR1 MGHRA and CDR2 YSYEKL. The CDR3 sequence is 14 residues long. Trimming at V came to 5 bases and at J to 9 bases, leaving 10 bases not matched to a gene. The CDR3 spells CASSETSGGGIQYF. The CDR3, as DNA: TGCGCCAGCAGCGAAACCTCTGGGGGGGGCATTCAGTACTTC.

This clone has a single count. For the CDR3, the DNA is TGTGCCAGCAGTGGGGACTTCAATTCACCCCTCCACTTT. It translates to CASSGDFNSPLHF. The chain recombines TRBV2 with TRBJ1-6; tentative D call: TRBD1 (5 bases). In germline, CDR1 is SNHLY, CDR2 FYNNEI. The CDR3 contains 13 residues. V was clipped by 4 bases and J by 7 bases, with 8 bases between them.

The chain carries TRBV6-1 and TRBJ1-4; TRBD1 is a possible D gene (5 bases). V lost 3 bases and J lost 4, with 15 bases in between. The CDR3 consists of 16 residues. Germline V gene data show CDR1 as MNHNS and CDR2 as SASEGT. The CDR3 coding sequence is TGTGCCAGCAGTGATGGGCCGGGGGGACTTAATGAAAAACTGTTTTTT. This encodes CASSDGPGGLNEKLFF.

The V gene is TRBV6-4, the J gene TRBJ1-1; a weak D match, TRBD1 (5 bases). The V gene lost 6 bases and the J gene lost 3 bases, with 20 bases spanning the gap. The CDR3 loop spans 16 amino acids. Germline-derived CDR1 and CDR2 are MRHNA and SNTAGT. As DNA, the CDR3 is TGTGCCAGCAGCATATCCCGAGAGGGAGGGGACACTGAAGCTTTCTTT. Translation: CASSISREGGDTEAFF.

This sequence joins TRBV5-1 and TRBJ2-3; 11 bases align to TRBD2. The CDR3 consists of 17 residues. Germline V lookup: CDR1 SGHRS, CDR2 YFSETQ. With V trimmed by 4 bases and J by 0 bases, 7 bases remained unmatched. CDR3 loop: CASSPGLAGSSTDTQYF. DNA for the CDR3: TGCGCCAGCAGCCCCGGACTAGCGGGCTCTAGCACAGATACGCAGTATTTT.

Only one count was recorded for this clone. The chain carries TRBV27 and TRBJ2-1; 13 bases match TRBD2. V gave up 3 bases and J gave up 10 bases; unmatched junction bases: 9. The germline gives CDR1 MNHEY, CDR2 SMNVEV (reference sequence). The CDR3 spans 16 residues. The CDR3 bases are TGTGCCAGCAGTTTCGCCGGACTAGCGGGGGCATCGGAGCAGTTCTTC. Translating it yields CASSFAGLAGASEQFF.

V and J are TRBV28 and TRBJ2-7; 9 nucleotides align to TRBD1. V lost 5 bases to trimming and J lost 5 bases; unmatched junction nucleotides: 10. Germline V gene data show CDR1 as MDHEN and CDR2 as SYDVKM. The CDR3 extends over 15 amino acids. CDR3 nucleotide sequence: TGTGCCAGCAGTCCTCCGGGACAGGGTTCCAACGAGCAGTACTTC. The encoded protein is CASSPPGQGSNEQYF.

This chain links TRBV5-1 with TRBJ1-4; 10 bases are shared with TRBD1. CDR3 length: 14 residues. The V gene's germline CDR1 is SGHRS and CDR2 YFSETQ. Trimming removed 5 bases from V and 8 bases from J; junction bases left unmatched: 6. The CDR3 loop reads CASRVGTGEEKLFF. As DNA, the CDR3 is TGCGCCAGCAGGGTAGGGACAGGGGAAGAAAAACTGTTTTTT.

The chain recombines TRBV19 with TRBJ2-6; D perhaps matches TRBD2 (5 bases). CDR3 size: 20 residues. Trimming removed 3 bases at V and 5 bases at J, with 26 bases between. The germline CDR1 and CDR2 sequences are LNHDA and SQIVND (reference sequence). In DNA, the CDR3 is TGTGCCAGTAGTATGGAGGACGCAACACCAACTTATCGAAGGGCCAACGTCCTGACTTTC. The encoded protein is CASSMEDATPTYRRANVLTF.